Listed below are T cell receptor beta chains from one sample, sequenced in a study of lymphopenia after photon versus proton radiotherapy. Generated by immunoSEQ multiplex PCR, the TCRdb table keeps only in-frame clones and is missing some. This table holds some 70,000 clones, about 87% found once. The material was peripheral blood, obtained from a patient treated with proton-based radiotherapy. The receptor source for this set is an elderly man with esophageal cancer. The CDR3 runs from the conserved cysteine through the conserved F or W. Fields, in order: V gene, clone size, J gene, CDR3 length, D gene, CDR3 protein, CDR3 DNA. D genes are given only for firm matches. A clone size is listed for some rows: how often the clone was seen (once, few, many), or a class if it is expanded.

>TRBV5-6|-|TRBJ1-6|15|TRBD1
CASSLDWTGNSPLHF
TGTGCCAGCAGCTTGGATTGGACAGGTAACTCACCCCTCCACTTT
>TRBV30|-|TRBJ1-6|14|-
CAWSAGRDNSPLHF
TGTGCCTGGAGTGCCGGAAGAGATAATTCACCCCTCCACTTT
>TRBV30|-|TRBJ1-4|17|-
CAWSPTGSPFSREKLFF
TGTGCCTGGAGTCCTACAGGGAGTCCCTTTTCAAGGGAAAAACTGTTTTTT
>TRBV30|-|TRBJ1-4|14|-
CAWSVGQHNEKLFF
TGTGCCTGGAGTGTAGGACAACATAATGAAAAACTGTTTTTT
>TRBV14|-|TRBJ2-1|16|TRBD2
CASSRRLAGADNEQFF
TGTGCCAGCAGCCGACGACTAGCGGGAGCTGACAATGAGCAGTTCTTC
>TRBV19|-|TRBJ1-4|13|TRBD1
CASRGTGGEKLFF
TGTGCCAGTCGCGGGACAGGAGGGGAAAAACTGTTTTTT
>TRBV4-1|-|TRBJ2-7|13|-
CASSQGWGYEQYF
TGCGCCAGCAGCCAAGGTTGGGGCTACGAGCAGTACTTC
>TRBV19|-|TRBJ1-3|15|-
CASSLTPSSGNTIYF
TGTGCCAGTAGCCTGACCCCGAGCTCTGGAAACACCATATATTTT
>TRBV5-3|-|TRBJ2-7|14|-
CARSWARGDYEQYF
TGTGCCAGAAGCTGGGCCCGGGGCGACTACGAGCAGTACTTC
>TRBV6-5|few|TRBJ1-4|15|TRBD1
CASSYGGQVGEKLFF
TGTGCCAGCAGTTACGGAGGACAGGTCGGGGAGAAACTGTTTTTT
>TRBV6-4|-|TRBJ2-1|16|TRBD1
CASSATGGDLLGEQFF
TGTGCCAGCAGCGCAACAGGGGGCGACTTATTAGGTGAGCAGTTCTTC
>TRBV5-4|-|TRBJ2-3|17|-
CASRQFPPAGARDTQYF
TGTGCCAGCAGACAATTCCCCCCAGCCGGCGCGAGAGATACGCAGTATTTT
>TRBV7-2|medium-sized|TRBJ1-2|14|TRBD1
CASSPTGANYGYTF
TGTGCCAGCAGCCCTACAGGGGCCAACTATGGCTACACCTTC
>TRBV6-4|-|TRBJ1-1|13|-
CASSLDRNTEAFF
TGTGCCAGCAGTTTGGACAGGAACACTGAAGCTTTCTTT
>TRBV2|-|TRBJ2-1|16|-
CASSVSLRNSYNEQFF
TGTGCCAGCAGTGTCTCCTTACGGAACTCCTACAATGAGCAGTTCTTC
>TRBV27|once|TRBJ2-1|13|-
CASSLAGKGAELF
TGTGCCAGCAGTTTAGCAGGGAAAGGGGCCGAGCTCTTC